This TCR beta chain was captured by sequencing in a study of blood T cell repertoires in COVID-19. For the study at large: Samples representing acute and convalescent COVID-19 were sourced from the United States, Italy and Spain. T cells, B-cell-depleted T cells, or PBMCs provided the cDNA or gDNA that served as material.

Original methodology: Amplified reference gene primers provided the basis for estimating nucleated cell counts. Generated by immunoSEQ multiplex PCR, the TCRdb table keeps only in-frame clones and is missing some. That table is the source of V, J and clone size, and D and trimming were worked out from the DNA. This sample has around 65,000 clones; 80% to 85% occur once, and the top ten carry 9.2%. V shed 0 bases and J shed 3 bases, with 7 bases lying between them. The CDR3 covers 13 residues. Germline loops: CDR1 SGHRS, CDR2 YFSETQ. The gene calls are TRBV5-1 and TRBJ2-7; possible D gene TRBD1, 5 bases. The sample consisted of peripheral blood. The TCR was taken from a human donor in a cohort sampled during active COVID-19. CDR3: CASSLATGYEQYF. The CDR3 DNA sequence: TGCGCCAGCAGCTTGGCCACAGGCTACGAGCAGTACTTC.